One T cell receptor (beta chain) is described in this entry. This likely comes from a read error, as the CDR3 has no conserved phenylalanine or tryptophan at its end. The length of the CDR3 is 15 residues. Germline V gene data show CDR1 as SGHTA and CDR2 as FQGTGA. Trimming took 6 bases from V and 1 from J, leaving 12 bases between them. This record belongs to a study of radiotherapy plus CTLA-4 blockade in lung cancer. Profiling relied on immunoSEQ multiplex PCR, and the TCRdb table lists in-frame clones only, not all of them. The sample includes 27,000 or so clones, approximately 77% seen only once; the top ten take 20% to 30%.

The gene calls are TRBV7-3 and TRBJ2-2; possibly TRBD1 or TRBD2 for D (5 bases each). The sequence came from a human donor with non-small cell lung cancer that progressed on radiotherapy plus ipilimumab. Sequenced here: peripheral blood, sampled from a patient treated with radiotherapy plus ipilimumab. The CDR3 region is CASSPGTVNTGELFY. The CDR3 DNA is TGTGCCAGCAGTCCCGGGACGGTGAACACCGGGGAGCTGTTTTAT.